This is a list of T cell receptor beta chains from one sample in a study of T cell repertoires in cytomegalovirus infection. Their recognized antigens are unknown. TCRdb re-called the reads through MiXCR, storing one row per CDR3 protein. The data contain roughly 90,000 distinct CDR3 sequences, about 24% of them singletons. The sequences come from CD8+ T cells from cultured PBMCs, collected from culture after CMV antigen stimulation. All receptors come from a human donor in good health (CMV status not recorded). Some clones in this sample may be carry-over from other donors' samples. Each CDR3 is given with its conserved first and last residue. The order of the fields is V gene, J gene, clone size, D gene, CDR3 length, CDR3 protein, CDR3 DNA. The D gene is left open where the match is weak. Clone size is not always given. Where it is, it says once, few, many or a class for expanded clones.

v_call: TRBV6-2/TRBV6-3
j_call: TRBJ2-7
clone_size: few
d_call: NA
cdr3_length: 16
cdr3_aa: CASSYPLPETGYEQYF
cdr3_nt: TGTGCCAGCAGTTACCCTCTCCCGGAGACGGGGTACGAGCAGTACTTC

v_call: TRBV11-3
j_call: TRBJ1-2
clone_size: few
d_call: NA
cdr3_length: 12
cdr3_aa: CASSSGVYGYTF
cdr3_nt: TGTGCCAGCAGCTCAGGAGTCTATGGCTACACCTTC

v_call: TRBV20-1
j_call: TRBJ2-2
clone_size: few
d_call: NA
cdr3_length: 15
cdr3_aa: CSARMGIANTGELFF
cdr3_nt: TGCAGTGCTAGAATGGGTATCGCGAACACCGGGGAGCTGTTTTTT

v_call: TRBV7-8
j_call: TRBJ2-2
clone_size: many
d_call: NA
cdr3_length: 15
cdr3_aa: CASSARTANTGELFF
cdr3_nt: TGTGCCAGCAGCGCCAGGACAGCGAACACCGGGGAGCTGTTTTTT

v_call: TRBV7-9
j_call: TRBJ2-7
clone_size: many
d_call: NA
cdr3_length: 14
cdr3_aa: CASSLDEPYSEQYF
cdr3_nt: TGTGCCAGCAGCTTAGACGAACCCTATTCCGAGCAGTACTTC

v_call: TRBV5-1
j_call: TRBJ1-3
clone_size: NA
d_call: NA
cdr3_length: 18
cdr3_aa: CASSPNSEGPRSGNTIYF
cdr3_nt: TGCGCCAGCAGCCCCAACTCGGAAGGGCCACGCTCTGGAAACACCATATATTTT

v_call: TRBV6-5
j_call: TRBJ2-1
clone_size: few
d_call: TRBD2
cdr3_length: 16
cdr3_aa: CASRLYSGGSYNEQFF
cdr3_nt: TGTGCCAGCAGACTTTATAGCGGGGGATCCTACAATGAGCAGTTCTTC

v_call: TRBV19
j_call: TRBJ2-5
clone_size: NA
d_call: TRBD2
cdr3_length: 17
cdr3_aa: CASSISSLAGGPETQYF
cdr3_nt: TGTGCCAGTAGTATTTCCTCTTTAGCGGGGGGGCCGGAGACCCAGTACTTC

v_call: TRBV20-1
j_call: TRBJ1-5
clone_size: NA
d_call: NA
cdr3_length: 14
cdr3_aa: CSARRPGVDQPQHF
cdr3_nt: TGCAGTGCTAGAAGGCCGGGGGTCGATCAGCCCCAGCATTTT

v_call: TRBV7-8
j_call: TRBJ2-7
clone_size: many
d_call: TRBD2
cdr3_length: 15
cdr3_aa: CASSLPTSGSYEQYF
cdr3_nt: TGTGCCAGCAGCCTACCGACTAGCGGGAGTTACGAGCAGTACTTC

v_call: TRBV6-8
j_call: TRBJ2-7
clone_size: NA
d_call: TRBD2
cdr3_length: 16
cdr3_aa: CASSYSGTGGGYEQYF
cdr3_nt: TGTGCCAGCAGTTACTCTGGCACGGGCGGGGGTTACGAGCAGTACTTC

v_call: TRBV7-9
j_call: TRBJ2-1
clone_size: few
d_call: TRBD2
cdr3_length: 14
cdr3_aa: CANPPGGADDEQFF
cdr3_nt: TGTGCCAACCCTCCGGGGGGGGCCGATGATGAGCAGTTCTTC

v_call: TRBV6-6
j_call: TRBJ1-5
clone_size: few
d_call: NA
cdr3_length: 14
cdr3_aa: CASRTVSSNQPQHF
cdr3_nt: TGTGCCAGCAGGACAGTGTCGAGCAATCAGCCCCAGCATTTT

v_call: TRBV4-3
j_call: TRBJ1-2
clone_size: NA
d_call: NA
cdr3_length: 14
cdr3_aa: CASSQDDSIHGYTF
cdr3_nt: TGCGCCAGCAGCCAAGATGACAGCATTCATGGCTACACCTTC

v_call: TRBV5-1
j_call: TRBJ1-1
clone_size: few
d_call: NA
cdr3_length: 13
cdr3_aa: CASRLGVGPEAFF
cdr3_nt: TGCGCCAGCAGGCTAGGGGTCGGCCCTGAAGCTTTCTTT

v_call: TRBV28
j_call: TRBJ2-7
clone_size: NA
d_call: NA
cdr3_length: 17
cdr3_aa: CASSPGPRSSNSYERYF
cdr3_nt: TGTGCCAGCAGCCCAGGACCCCGTTCATCTAATAGCTACGAGCGGTACTTC

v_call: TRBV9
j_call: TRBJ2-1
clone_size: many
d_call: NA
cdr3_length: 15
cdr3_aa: CASSVGASAYNEQFF
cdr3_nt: TGTGCCAGCAGCGTCGGAGCTAGCGCCTACAATGAGCAGTTCTTC

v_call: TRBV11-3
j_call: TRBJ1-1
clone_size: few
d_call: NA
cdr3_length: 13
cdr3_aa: CASSLVAGTEAFF
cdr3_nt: TGTGCCAGCAGCTTAGTAGCCGGTACTGAAGCTTTCTTT

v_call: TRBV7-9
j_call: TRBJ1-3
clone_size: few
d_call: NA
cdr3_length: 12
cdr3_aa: CACQTSGNTIYF
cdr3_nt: TGTGCCTGCCAAACCTCTGGAAACACCATATATTTT

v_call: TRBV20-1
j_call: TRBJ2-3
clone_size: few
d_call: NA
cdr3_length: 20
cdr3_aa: CSARPPPPLASNLRRDTQYF
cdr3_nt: TGCAGTGCTAGACCCCCACCCCCCTTAGCGTCTAACCTGAGGAGGGATACGCAGTATTTT

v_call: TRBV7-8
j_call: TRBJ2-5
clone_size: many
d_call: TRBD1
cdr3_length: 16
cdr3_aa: CASSAGAGQGTETQYF
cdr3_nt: TGTGCCAGCAGCGCAGGTGCGGGACAGGGAACAGAGACCCAGTACTTC

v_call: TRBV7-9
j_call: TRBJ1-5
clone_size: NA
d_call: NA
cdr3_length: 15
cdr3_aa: CASSPGAGSNQPQHF
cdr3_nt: TGTGCCAGCAGCCCGGGGGCTGGTAGCAATCAGCCCCAGCATTTT

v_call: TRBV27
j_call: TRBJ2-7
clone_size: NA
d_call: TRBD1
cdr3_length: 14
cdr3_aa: CASSLRDRGNEQYF
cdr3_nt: TGTGCCAGCTCCCTCCGGGACAGGGGCAACGAGCAGTACTTC

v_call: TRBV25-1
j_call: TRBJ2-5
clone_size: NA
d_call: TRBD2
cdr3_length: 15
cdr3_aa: CASSGTIGGEETQYF
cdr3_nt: TGTGCCAGCAGTGGAACCATCGGGGGGGAAGAGACCCAGTACTTC

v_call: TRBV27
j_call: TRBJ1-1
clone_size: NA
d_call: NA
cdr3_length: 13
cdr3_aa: CASSLSFWTEAFF
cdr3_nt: TGTGCCAGCAGTTTATCGTTCTGGACTGAAGCTTTCTTT

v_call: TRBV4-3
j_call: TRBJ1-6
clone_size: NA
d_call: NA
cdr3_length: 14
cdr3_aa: CASSPGTYNSPLHF
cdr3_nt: TGCGCCAGCAGCCCCGGGACCTATAATTCACCCCTCCACTTT

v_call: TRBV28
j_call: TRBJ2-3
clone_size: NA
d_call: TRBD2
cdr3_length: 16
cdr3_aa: CASSPTLAGGTDTQYF
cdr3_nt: TGTGCCAGCAGTCCTACACTAGCGGGGGGCACAGATACGCAGTATTTT

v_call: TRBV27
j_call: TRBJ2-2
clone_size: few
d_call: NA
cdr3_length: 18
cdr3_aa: CASSSFTQGSFKTGELFF
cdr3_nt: TGTGCCAGCAGTTCCTTTACTCAGGGCTCTTTCAAGACCGGGGAGCTGTTTTTT

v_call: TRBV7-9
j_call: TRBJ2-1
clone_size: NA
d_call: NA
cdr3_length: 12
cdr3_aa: CASSFTSNEQFF
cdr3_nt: TGTGCCAGCAGCTTCACTAGCAATGAGCAGTTCTTC

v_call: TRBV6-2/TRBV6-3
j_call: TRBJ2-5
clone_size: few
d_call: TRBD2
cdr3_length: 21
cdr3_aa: CASSKPPPRTSGTGAQETQYF
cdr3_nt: TGTGCCAGCAGTAAACCCCCGCCCCGGACTAGCGGTACGGGGGCCCAAGAGACCCAGTACTTC

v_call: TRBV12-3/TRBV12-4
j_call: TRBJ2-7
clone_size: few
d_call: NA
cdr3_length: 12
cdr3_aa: CASSPDPREQYF
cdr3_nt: TGTGCCAGCAGCCCAGATCCGCGCGAGCAGTACTTC

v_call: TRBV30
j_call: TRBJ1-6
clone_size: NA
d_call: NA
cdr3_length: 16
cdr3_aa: CAWSVIVGREFDPLHF
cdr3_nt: TGTGCCTGGAGTGTGATCGTCGGCCGCGAGTTTGATCCCCTCCACTTT

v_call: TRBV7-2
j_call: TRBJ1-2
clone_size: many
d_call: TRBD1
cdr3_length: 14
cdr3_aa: CASSSGQGADGYTF
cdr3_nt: TGTGCCAGCAGCTCGGGACAGGGGGCAGATGGCTACACCTTC

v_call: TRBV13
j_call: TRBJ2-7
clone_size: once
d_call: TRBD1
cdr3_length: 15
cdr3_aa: CASSRNRDRDYEQYF
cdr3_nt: TGTGCCAGCAGTCGTAACCGGGACAGGGACTACGAGCAGTACTTC

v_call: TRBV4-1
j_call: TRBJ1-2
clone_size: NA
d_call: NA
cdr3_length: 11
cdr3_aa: CASSQGGGYTF
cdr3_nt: TGCGCCAGCAGCCAAGGAGGCGGCTACACCTTC

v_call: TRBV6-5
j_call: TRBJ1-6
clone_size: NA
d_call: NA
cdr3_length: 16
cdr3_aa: CASSLREPIYNSPLHF
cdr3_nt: TGTGCCAGCAGCCTCCGGGAGCCTATCTATAATTCACCCCTCCACTTT

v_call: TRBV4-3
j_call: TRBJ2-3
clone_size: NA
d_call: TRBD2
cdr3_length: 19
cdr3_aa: CASSQQPLGAGVITDTQYF
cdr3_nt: TGCGCCAGCAGCCAACAACCTCTGGGAGCGGGGGTTATCACAGATACGCAGTATTTT

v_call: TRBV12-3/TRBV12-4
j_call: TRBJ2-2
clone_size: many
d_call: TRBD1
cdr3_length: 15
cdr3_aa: CASSFRDRVDGELFF
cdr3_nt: TGTGCCAGCAGTTTCCGGGACAGGGTCGACGGGGAGCTGTTTTTT

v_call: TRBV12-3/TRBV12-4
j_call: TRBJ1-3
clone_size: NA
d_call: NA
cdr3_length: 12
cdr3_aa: CASSQGSGTIYF
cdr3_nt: TGTGCCAGCAGCCAAGGTAGTGGCACCATATATTTT

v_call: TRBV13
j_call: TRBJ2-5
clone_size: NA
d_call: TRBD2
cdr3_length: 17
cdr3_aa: CASSLKGSGGADETQYF
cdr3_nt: TGTGCCAGCAGCTTAAAGGGTAGCGGGGGGGCCGATGAGACCCAGTACTTC

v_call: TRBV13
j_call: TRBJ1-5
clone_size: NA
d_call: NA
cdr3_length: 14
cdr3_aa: CASSLRQTNQPQHF
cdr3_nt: TGTGCCAGCAGCCTAAGACAGACCAATCAGCCCCAGCATTTT

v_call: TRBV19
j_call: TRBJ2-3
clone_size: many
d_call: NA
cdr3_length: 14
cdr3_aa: CASTTGEGTDTQYF
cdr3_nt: TGTGCCAGTACCACGGGGGAGGGCACAGATACGCAGTATTTT

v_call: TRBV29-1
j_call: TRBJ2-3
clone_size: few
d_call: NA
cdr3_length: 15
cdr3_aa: CSVPVGSGHTDTQYF
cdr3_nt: TGCAGCGTCCCGGTGGGATCAGGCCACACAGATACGCAGTATTTT

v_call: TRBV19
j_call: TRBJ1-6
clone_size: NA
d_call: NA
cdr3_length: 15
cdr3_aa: CASSIGSLGDSPLHF
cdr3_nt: TGTGCCAGTAGTATCGGCAGTCTGGGCGATTCACCCCTCCACTTT

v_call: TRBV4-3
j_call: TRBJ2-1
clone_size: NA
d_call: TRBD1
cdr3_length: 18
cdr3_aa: CASSQESYEGQGYNEQFF
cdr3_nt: TGCGCCAGCAGCCAAGAAAGTTATGAGGGACAGGGATACAATGAGCAGTTCTTC

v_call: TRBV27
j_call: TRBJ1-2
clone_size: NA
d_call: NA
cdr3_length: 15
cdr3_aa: CASSLGQGESYGYTF
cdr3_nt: TGTGCCAGCAGTTTAGGTCAGGGCGAGTCCTATGGCTACACCTTC

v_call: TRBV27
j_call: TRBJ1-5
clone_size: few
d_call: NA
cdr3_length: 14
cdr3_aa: CASSSHGSNQPQHF
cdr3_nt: TGTGCCAGCAGTTCTCACGGTAGCAATCAGCCCCAGCATTTT

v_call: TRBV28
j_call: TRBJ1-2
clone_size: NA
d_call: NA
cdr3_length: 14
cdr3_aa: CATSDGGARYGYTF
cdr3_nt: TGTGCCACTTCTGACGGAGGGGCGCGGTATGGCTACACCTTC

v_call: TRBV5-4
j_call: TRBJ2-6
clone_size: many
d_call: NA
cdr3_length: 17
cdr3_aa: CASSLGLGGSGANVLTF
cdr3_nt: TGTGCCAGCAGCTTGGGGCTGGGGGGCTCTGGGGCCAACGTCCTGACTTTC

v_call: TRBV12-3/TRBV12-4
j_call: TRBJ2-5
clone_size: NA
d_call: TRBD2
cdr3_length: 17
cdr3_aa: CASSSGLAGGPQETQYF
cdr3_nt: TGTGCCAGCAGCTCTGGACTAGCGGGGGGCCCCCAAGAGACCCAGTACTTC

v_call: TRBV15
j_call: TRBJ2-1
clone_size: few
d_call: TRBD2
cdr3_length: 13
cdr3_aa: CATGRTSGEGQFF
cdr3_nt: TGTGCCACCGGAAGAACTAGCGGGGAAGGGCAGTTCTTC

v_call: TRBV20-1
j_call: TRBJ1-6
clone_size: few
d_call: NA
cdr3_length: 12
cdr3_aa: CGSGPQNSPLHF
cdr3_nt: TGCGGGTCGGGTCCGCAAAATTCACCCCTCCACTTT

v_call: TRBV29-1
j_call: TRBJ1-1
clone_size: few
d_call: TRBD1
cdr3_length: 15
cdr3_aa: CSVVGTGIMNTEAFF
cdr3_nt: TGCAGCGTTGTCGGGACAGGGATCATGAACACTGAAGCTTTCTTT

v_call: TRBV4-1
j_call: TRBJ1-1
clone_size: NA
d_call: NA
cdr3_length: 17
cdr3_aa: CASNKRTGAKRDTEAFF
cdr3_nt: TGCGCCAGCAACAAAAGGACGGGGGCGAAGAGGGACACTGAAGCTTTCTTT